What follows is one TCR beta chain and its context. The sample belongs to a study of blood T cell repertoires in COVID-19. Clones were sequenced by immunoSEQ multiplex PCR, and TCRdb holds only the in-frame ones, with some missing. Of over 200,000 clones in the sample, around 90% were seen once. The CDR3 spans 15 residues. V lost 5 bases to trimming and J lost 5 bases; unmatched junction nucleotides: 12. The germline CDR1 and CDR2 sequences are SGHTA and FQGNSA. Recruits, aged roughly 18 to 100 years, lived in 25 or so US areas. The sequence was obtained from a man aged 25-45 years who had been exposed to COVID-19. The chain couples TRBV7-2 to TRBJ2-7, with TRBD1 matching 7 bases. The sequencing input was PBMCs or T cells enriched from blood (not recorded which). The CDR3 sequence is CASSLDRVLGNEQYF. In DNA form, the CDR3 reads TGTGCCAGCAGCCTTGACAGGGTCTTAGGGAACGAGCAGTACTTC.